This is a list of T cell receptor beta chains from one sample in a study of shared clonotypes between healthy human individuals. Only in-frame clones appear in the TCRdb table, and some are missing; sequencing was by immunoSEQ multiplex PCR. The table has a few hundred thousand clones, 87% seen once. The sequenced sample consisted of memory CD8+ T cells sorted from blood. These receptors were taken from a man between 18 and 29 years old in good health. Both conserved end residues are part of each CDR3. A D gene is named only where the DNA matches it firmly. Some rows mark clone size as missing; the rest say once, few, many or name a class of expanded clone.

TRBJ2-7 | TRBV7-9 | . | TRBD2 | CASSLPGLAVPYEQYF | TGTGCCAGCAGCTTACCAGGACTAGCGGTACCCTACGAGCAGTACTTC
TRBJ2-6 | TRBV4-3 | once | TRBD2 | CASSQLAGYLGSGANVLTF | TGCGCCAGCAGCCAGCTAGCGGGATACTTGGGATCTGGGGCCAACGTCCTGACTTTC
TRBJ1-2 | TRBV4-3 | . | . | CASSQDVGKGNYGYTF | TGCGCCAGCAGCCAAGATGTCGGTAAGGGCAACTATGGCTACACCTTC
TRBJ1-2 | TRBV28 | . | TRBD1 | CASSAPGQLYGYTF | TGTGCCAGCAGTGCCCCGGGACAGCTCTATGGCTACACCTTC
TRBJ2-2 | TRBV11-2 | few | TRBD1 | CASSGLDRGFAGELFF | TGTGCCAGCAGCGGCTTGGACAGGGGTTTTGCCGGGGAGCTGTTTTTT
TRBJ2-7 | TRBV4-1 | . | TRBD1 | CASSTSMGTGGTYEQYF | TGCGCCAGCAGCACATCCATGGGGACAGGGGGCACCTACGAGCAGTACTTC
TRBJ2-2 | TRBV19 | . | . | CASSPRDRSLNTGELFF | TGTGCCAGTAGTCCCCGAGACAGATCATTGAACACCGGGGAGCTGTTTTTT
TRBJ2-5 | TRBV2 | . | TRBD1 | CASSAVRDRGRETQYF | TGTGCCAGCAGTGCGGTCCGGGACAGGGGGCGTGAGACCCAGTACTTC
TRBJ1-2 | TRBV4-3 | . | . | CASSQDPGTSNYGYTF | TGCGCCAGCAGCCAAGATCCTGGCACCTCGAACTATGGCTACACCTTC
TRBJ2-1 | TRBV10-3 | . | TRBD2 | CAVLPSLKGSGGSYNEQFF | TGTGCCGTATTGCCCTCCTTGAAAGGTAGCGGGGGGTCCTACAATGAGCAGTTCTTC
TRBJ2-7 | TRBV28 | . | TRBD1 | CASIQGAHEQYF | TGTGCCAGTATACAGGGGGCCCACGAGCAGTACTTC
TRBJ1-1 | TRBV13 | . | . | CASSLEYSLNTEAFF | TGTGCCAGCAGCTTAGAATATTCCTTGAACACTGAAGCTTTCTTT
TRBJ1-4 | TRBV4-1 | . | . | CASSHPGGGINEKLFF | TGCGCCAGCAGCCACCCCGGCGGTGGGATTAATGAAAAACTGTTTTTT
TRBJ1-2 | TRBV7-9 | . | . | CASSPLDSVYGYTF | TGTGCCAGCAGCCCTTTGGACAGCGTCTATGGCTACACCTTC
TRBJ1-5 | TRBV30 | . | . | CAWSPRWFRGNQPQHF | TGTGCCTGGAGTCCGCGGTGGTTTCGGGGCAATCAGCCCCAGCATTTT
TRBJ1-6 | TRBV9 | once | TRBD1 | CASSAGQGDSPLHF | TGTGCCAGCAGCGCGGGACAGGGTGACTCACCCCTCCACTTT
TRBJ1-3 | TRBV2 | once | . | CASSWSSGNTIYF | TGTGCCAGCAGTTGGAGCTCTGGAAACACCATATATTTT
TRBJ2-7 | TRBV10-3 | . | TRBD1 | CAIRRDRVDEQYF | TGTGCCATCAGACGGGACAGGGTGGACGAGCAGTACTTC
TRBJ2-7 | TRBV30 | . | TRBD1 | CAWSGQGYGEQYF | TGTGCCTGGAGTGGACAGGGGTATGGCGAGCAGTACTTC
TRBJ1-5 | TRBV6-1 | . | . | CATQSKWANQPQHF | TGTGCCACCCAGTCGAAATGGGCGAATCAGCCCCAGCATTTT
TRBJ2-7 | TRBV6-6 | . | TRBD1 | CASSYGQGETYEQYF | TGTGCCAGCAGTTACGGACAGGGGGAAACCTACGAGCAGTACTTC
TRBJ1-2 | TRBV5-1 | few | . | CASSLREANYGYTF | TGCGCCAGCAGCTTGAGGGAAGCTAACTATGGCTACACCTTC
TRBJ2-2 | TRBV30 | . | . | CAWTRRDRTGELFF | TGTGCCTGGACTCGACGGGACCGCACCGGGGAGCTGTTTTTT
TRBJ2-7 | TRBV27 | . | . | CASSFLSGTGDEQYF | TGTGCCAGCAGTTTCTTAAGCGGGACAGGCGACGAGCAGTACTTC
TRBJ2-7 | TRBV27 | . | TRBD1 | CASSLTGGYEQYF | TGTGCCAGCAGTCTTACAGGGGGCTACGAGCAGTACTTC
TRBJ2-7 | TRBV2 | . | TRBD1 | CASILVGDMGTGTSYEQYF | TGTGCCAGCATTTTAGTCGGCGATATGGGGACAGGAACTTCCTACGAGCAGTACTTC
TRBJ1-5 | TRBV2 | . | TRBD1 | CASSEEFTGVQPQHF | TGTGCCAGCAGTGAAGAGTTCACAGGGGTTCAGCCCCAGCATTTT
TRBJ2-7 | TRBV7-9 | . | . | CASSGRSSYEQYF | TGTGCCAGCAGCGGGCGGAGCTCCTACGAGCAGTACTTC
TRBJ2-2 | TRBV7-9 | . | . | CASNPQNTGELFF | TGTGCCAGCAACCCTCAGAACACCGGGGAGCTGTTTTTT
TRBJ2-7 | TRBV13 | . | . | CASSQNPGDEQYF | TGTGCCAGCAGCCAGAACCCCGGCGACGAGCAGTACTTC
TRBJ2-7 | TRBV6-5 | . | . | CASSFGPTPYEQYF | TGTGCCAGCAGTTTCGGACCGACACCTTACGAGCAGTACTTC
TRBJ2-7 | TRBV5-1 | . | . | CASSYRVGFYEQYF | TGCGCCAGCAGCTACAGGGTCGGTTTCTACGAGCAGTACTTC
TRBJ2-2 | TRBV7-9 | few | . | CASRGGESNTGELFF | TGTGCCAGCCGTGGTGGGGAGTCGAACACCGGGGAGCTGTTTTTT
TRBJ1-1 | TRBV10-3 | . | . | CAISEGGQIMNTEAFF | TGTGCCATCAGTGAGGGAGGACAAATCATGAACACTGAAGCTTTCTTT
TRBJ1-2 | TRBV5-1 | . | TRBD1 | CASSPKPNRGRIDGYTF | TGCGCCAGCAGCCCAAAACCTAACAGGGGGCGCATAGATGGCTACACCTTC
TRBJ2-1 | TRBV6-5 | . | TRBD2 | CASSYMASGNHNEQFF | TGTGCCAGCAGTTACATGGCTAGCGGGAACCACAATGAGCAGTTCTTC
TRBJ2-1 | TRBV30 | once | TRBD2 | CAWAGWESGRALEQFF | TGTGCCTGGGCCGGTTGGGAGAGCGGGAGGGCCCTTGAGCAGTTCTTC
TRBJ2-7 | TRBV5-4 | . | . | CASSDGQLHEQYF | TGTGCCAGCAGCGACGGACAGCTTCACGAGCAGTACTTC
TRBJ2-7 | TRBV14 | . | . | CASSFRQAPWLRSEQYF | TGTGCCAGCAGCTTCCGACAGGCCCCCTGGTTGAGGTCCGAGCAGTACTTC
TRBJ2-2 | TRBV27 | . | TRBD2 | CASSPGLAGGPRGTGELFF | TGTGCCAGCAGTCCGGGACTAGCGGGAGGGCCGAGGGGCACCGGGGAGCTGTTTTTT
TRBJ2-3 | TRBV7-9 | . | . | CASSLAGGQSDTQYF | TGTGCCAGCAGCTTAGCGGGGGGGCAGTCAGATACGCAGTATTTT
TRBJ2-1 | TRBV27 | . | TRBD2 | CASRLGTSGSHYNEQFF | TGTGCCAGCAGGCTGGGAACTAGCGGGAGTCACTACAATGAGCAGTTCTTC
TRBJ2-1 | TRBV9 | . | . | CASSLFGNPGRRNEQFF | TGTGCCAGCAGCCTATTCGGTAACCCCGGACGGAGAAATGAGCAGTTCTTC
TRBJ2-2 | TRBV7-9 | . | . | CASSQGLAGANTGELFF | TGTGCCAGCAGTCAGGGGCTAGCTGGCGCGAACACCGGGGAGCTGTTTTTT
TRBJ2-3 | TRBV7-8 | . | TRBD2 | CASSIGGTSVYSTDTQYF | TGTGCCAGCAGCATAGGGGGGACTAGCGTCTACAGCACAGATACGCAGTATTTT
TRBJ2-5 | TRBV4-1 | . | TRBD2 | CASSQVDLAGEETQYF | TGCGCCAGCAGCCAGGTCGACCTAGCGGGGGAAGAGACCCAGTACTTC